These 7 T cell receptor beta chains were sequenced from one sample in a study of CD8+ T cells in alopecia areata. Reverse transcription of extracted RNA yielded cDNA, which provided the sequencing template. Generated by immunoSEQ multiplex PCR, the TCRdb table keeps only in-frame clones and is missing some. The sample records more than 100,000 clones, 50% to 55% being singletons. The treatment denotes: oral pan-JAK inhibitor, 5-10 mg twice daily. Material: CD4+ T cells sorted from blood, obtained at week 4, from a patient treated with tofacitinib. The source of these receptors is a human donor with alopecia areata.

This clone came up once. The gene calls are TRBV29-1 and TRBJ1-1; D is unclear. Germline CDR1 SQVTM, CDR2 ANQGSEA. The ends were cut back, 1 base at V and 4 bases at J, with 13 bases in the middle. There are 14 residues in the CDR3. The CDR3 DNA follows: TGCAGCGTTGAAGGAGGTCAAGGGAGCACTGAAGCTTTCTTT. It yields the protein CSVEGGQGSTEAFF. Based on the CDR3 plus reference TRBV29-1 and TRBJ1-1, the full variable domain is SAVISQKPSRDICQRGTSLTIQCQVDSQVTMMFWYRQQPGQSLTLIATANQGSEATYESGFVIDKFPISRPNLTFSTLTVSNMSPEDSSIYLCSVEGGQGSTEAFFGQGTRLTVV.

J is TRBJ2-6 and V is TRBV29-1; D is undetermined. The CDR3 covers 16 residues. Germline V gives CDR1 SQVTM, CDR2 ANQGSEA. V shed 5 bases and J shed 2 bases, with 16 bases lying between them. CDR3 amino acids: CSVRISSLTGANVLTF. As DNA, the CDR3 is TGCAGCGTTAGAATCAGCTCTCTCACTGGGGCCAACGTCCTGACTTTC.

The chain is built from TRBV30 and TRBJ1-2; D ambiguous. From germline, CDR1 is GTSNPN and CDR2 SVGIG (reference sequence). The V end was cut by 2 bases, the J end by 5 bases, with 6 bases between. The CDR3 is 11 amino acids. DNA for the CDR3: TGTGCCTGGAGTAATGTTTATGGCTACACCTTC. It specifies CAWSNVYGYTF.

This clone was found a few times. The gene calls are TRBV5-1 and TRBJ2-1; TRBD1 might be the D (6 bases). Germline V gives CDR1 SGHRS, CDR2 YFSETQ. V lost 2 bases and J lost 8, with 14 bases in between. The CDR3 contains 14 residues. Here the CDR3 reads CASSLVIGGDEQFF. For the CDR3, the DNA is TGCGCCAGCAGCTTAGTTATTGGGGGCGATGAGCAGTTCTTC.

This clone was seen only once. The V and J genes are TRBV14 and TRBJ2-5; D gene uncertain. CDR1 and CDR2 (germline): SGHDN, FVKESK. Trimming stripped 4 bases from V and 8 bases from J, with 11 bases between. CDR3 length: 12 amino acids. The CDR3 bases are TGTGCCAGCAGCCTACGCCCAGGAACCCAGTACTTC. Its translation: CASSLRPGTQYF.

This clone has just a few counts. The CDR3, as DNA: TGCAGCGTTGAACCAGGACTGAAGGGAAACACCATATATTTT. Translated, it gives CSVEPGLKGNTIYF. The chain is built from TRBV29-1 and TRBJ1-3; D not resolved. V lost 2 bases and J 4 bases, leaving 12 bases between the germline ends. The V gene's germline CDR1 is SQVTM and CDR2 ANQGSEA. The CDR3 length is 14 residues.

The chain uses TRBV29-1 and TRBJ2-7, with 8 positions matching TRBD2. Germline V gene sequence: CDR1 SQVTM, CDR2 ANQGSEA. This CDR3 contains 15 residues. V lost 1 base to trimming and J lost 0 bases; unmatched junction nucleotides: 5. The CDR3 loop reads CSVEGAGALSYEQYF. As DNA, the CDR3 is TGCAGCGTTGAAGGAGCGGGGGCCCTCTCCTACGAGCAGTACTTC.